The T cell receptor (beta chain) under discussion was sequenced for a study of blood T cell repertoires in COVID-19. Overall study context: From the United States, Italy and Spain came samples of acute and convalescent COVID-19. PBMCs, B-cell-depleted T cells, or T cells were the source of the cDNA or gDNA that made up the material.

The CDR3 runs 15 residues. The ends lost 3 bases at V and 3 bases at J; junction bases unmatched: 4. Germline-derived CDR1 and CDR2 are LGHNT and FRNRAP. Seattle patients were enrolled during active infection and followed longitudinally. In the original processing: Amplification of reference gene primers was used by the study to estimate nucleated cell counts. Some clones are missing from TCRdb's copy, which holds only in-frame ones; the method was immunoSEQ multiplex PCR. V and J calls and clone size follow that table, whereas D and trimming were derived from the DNA. The sample carries 210,000 or so clones, under 90% recorded once.

The TCR was taken from a woman of 80 years or more with COVID-19, enrolled during active disease. The V and J genes are TRBV12-5 and TRBJ1-5; TRBD1 matches 8 bases. Sequencing was performed on peripheral blood. The CDR3, as DNA: TGTGCTAGTGGTTTCGGGACAGGCTCCAATCAGCCCCAGCATTTT. Translated, it gives CASGFGTGSNQPQHF.